This TCR beta chain appears in the sequencing data of a study of T cell repertoires in cytomegalovirus infection. Study in general: CMV epitopes used comprised recently identified HLA-C-restricted ones and well-studied HLA-B-restricted ones.

TCRdb ran MiXCR on the reads and lists one entry per CDR3 protein. The repertoire includes roughly 340,000 distinct CDR3 sequences, roughly 28% of them detected once, and around 18% sits in the top ten. Remarks on this clonotype: Its antigen is unknown.

The CDR3 spans 12 residues. The germline gives CDR1 DFQATT, CDR2 SNEGSKA (reference sequence). The J segment lost 15 bases and the V segment lost 6 bases, leaving 8 bases of the junction unmatched. V is TRBV20-1 and J is TRBJ1-6; the match to TRBD1 covers 10 bases. The source of this sequence is a human donor in good health (CMV status not recorded). Some clones in this sample may be carry-over from other donors' samples. Sample: cultured PBMCs, taken from culture after CMV antigen stimulation. CDR3 sequence reads: CSASGTGEGLHF. Written as DNA, the CDR3 is TGCAGTGCCAGTGGGACAGGGGAAGGCCTCCACTTT.